Listed below are T cell receptor beta chains from one sample, sequenced in a study of T cells in Graves' hyperthyroidism and ophthalmopathy. One entry per CDR3 protein results from TCRdb running MiXCR on the multiplex PCR reads. The table lists hundreds of thousands of distinct CDR3 sequences, roughly 15% of them singletons. Source material: blood. The receptors here all came from a woman in her forties or fifties with Graves' ophthalmopathy. CDR3s include the opening cysteine and the closing phenylalanine or tryptophan. The D gene is left open where the match is weak.

>TRBV7-3|TRBD2
CASSRLGVGLAGNEQFF
>TRBV7-6|-
CASSLSPGEPYEQYF
>TRBV14|-
CASSPGVAAFF
>TRBV6-6|TRBD2
CASSYASGRSREQFF
>TRBV6-2/TRBV6-3|TRBD2
CASSYGSGSTDTQYF
>TRBV7-9|TRBD1
CASSQSGTGGADYGYTF
>TRBV20-1|TRBD2
CSAREGAGVGDEQFF
>TRBV9|TRBD1
CASSGTPGQGNYGYTF
>TRBV27|TRBD1
CASSPRGQGYTEAFF
>TRBV6-2/TRBV6-3|TRBD2
CASSYRTSGSDEQFF
>TRBV29-1|TRBD2
CSVENIRSSGSETQYF
>TRBV12-3/TRBV12-4|TRBD1
CASSNNRDRGKSPLHF
>TRBV12-3/TRBV12-4|-
CASSGTGDWGSLAKNIQYF
>TRBV9|TRBD1
CASSAAGTANTGELFF
>TRBV11-1|-
CASSLDGEQFF
>TRBV20-1|-
CSAQGDGPLQGYGYTF
>TRBV6-2/TRBV6-3|-
CASSIMGIADSYEQYF
>TRBV20-1|-
CSATTTGTNYGYTF
>TRBV20-1|TRBD1
CSVGTDYQPQHF
>TRBV12-3/TRBV12-4|-
CASSFGVETQYF
>TRBV24-1|TRBD1
CATRRSGGSTGELFF
>TRBV9|-
CASSVATAYQETQYF
>TRBV7-6|-
CASSLRQINTGELFF
>TRBV7-2|-
CASASGTLTYEQYF
>TRBV28|TRBD1
CATALRAGGSYEQYF
>TRBV19|-
CASSTGSDYGYTF
>TRBV10-3|-
CAISESGQVSQPQHF
>TRBV9|TRBD1
CASSVGSRGYGYTF
>TRBV29-1|-
CSTTVSYEQYF
>TRBV2|TRBD1
CASRGGQAREQYF
>TRBV7-2|TRBD1
CASSTIRGPYQPQHF
>TRBV30|-
CAWSQENTEAFF
>TRBV14|TRBD1
CASSQVSIRTGGLQYF
>TRBV2|TRBD1
CASTGQGARSFVETQYF
>TRBV4-3|TRBD1
CASSPRTGVEVPLPQHF
>TRBV12-3/TRBV12-4|-
CASSSQYNQPQHF
>TRBV27|-
CASSSTPTSTDTQYF
>TRBV20-1|-
CSARGRANEQFF
>TRBV10-3|TRBD2
CAISLASGRTYEQYF
>TRBV6-6|TRBD2
CASSYESGRTDTQYF
>TRBV29-1|-
CSVDRNTEAFF
>TRBV29-1|-
CSAGDGGAAFTEAFF
>TRBV30|-
CAWSVDGASWAFF
>TRBV20-1|-
CSARDSSAVIYGYTF
>TRBV13|TRBD2
CASSLDRAGEGETQYF
>TRBV20-1|TRBD2
CSATIAGGRPEQFF
>TRBV12-3/TRBV12-4|TRBD1
CASSARGLEQYF
>TRBV12-3/TRBV12-4|-
CASRGSQETQYF
>TRBV12-3/TRBV12-4|TRBD2
CASRFRGGYNEQFF
>TRBV9|TRBD2
CASSIGRDLAGVGVSYEQYF
>TRBV5-1|-
CASSLGQLRSSYNSPLHF
>TRBV3-1|TRBD2
CASSQISGTSTDTQYF
>TRBV28|TRBD2
CASSRTSGSGADTQYF